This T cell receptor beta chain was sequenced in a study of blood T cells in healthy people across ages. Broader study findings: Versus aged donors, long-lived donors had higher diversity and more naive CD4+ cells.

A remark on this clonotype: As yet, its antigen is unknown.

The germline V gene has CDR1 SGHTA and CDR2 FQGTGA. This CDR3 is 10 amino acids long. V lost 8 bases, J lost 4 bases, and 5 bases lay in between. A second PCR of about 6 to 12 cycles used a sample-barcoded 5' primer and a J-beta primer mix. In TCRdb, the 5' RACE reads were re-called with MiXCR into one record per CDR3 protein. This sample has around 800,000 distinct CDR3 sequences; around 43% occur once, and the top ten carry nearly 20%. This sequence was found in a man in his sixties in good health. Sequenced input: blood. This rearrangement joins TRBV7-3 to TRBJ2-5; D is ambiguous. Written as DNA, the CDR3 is TGTGCCAGCCCCGGAGAGACCCAGTACTTC. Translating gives CASPGETQYF.